Described below is a single TCR beta chain sequence and its context. What it binds is not known. Trimming cost V 3 bases and J 2 bases, with 15 bases left between them. This CDR3 has 17 residues. Germline loops: CDR1 SGDLS, CDR2 YYNGEE. These data are taken from a study of memory CD4+ T cells and cytomegalovirus serostatus. Study-level results: About 40% of the roughly 160 known CMV-associated TCRbeta sequences appeared in CD4+ memory.

The repertoire was sequenced with immunoSEQ multiplex PCR; TCRdb's copy has only in-frame clones and lacks some. The table shows 50,000 to 65,000 clones, with around 83% occurring only once. Single viable CD3+CD4+CD8-CD45RO+ cells were sorted as the memory CD4+ T cells. The J gene is TRBJ1-6, the V gene TRBV9; perhaps TRBD1 as D (6 bases). The sample taken for sequencing was memory CD4+ T cells from blood. This sequence originates from an adult in good health and CMV-seropositive. The chain's CDR3 is CASSEEKGGPYNSPLHF. The DNA for the CDR3 is TGTGCCAGCAGCGAAGAGAAGGGGGGGCCCTATAATTCACCCCTCCACTTT.